This is a list of T cell receptor beta chains from one sample in a study of blood T cell repertoires in COVID-19. The protocol was immunoSEQ multiplex PCR, while the TCRdb copy is restricted to in-frame clones and leaves out a portion. The data show around 140,000 clones, 75% to 90% seen once. Sequencing was carried out using peripheral blood. These receptors all stem from a man between 45 and 60 years old with active or convalescent COVID-19. Both conserved end residues are part of each CDR3. The D gene is left open where the match is weak. Clone size appears in some rows only: once, few, many, or a class for an expanded clone.

V gene	CDR3 length	J gene	clone size	D gene	CDR3 protein	CDR3 DNA
TRBV4-1	18	TRBJ2-7	-	TRBD2	CASSQGGLAGGPYYEQYF	TGCGCCAGCAGCCAAGGCGGACTAGCGGGGGGGCCCTACTACGAGCAGTACTTC
TRBV9	15	TRBJ2-3	-	TRBD1	CASSVGTGLTDTQYF	TGTGCCAGCAGCGTCGGGACAGGGTTGACAGATACGCAGTATTTT
TRBV2	16	TRBJ1-2	-	TRBD1	CASSEDFWDRVHGYTF	TGTGCCAGCAGTGAAGATTTCTGGGACAGGGTACATGGCTACACCTTC
TRBV29-1	12	TRBJ1-2	-	-	CSVEAGAYGYTF	TGCAGCGTTGAGGCAGGGGCCTATGGCTACACCTTC
TRBV19	15	TRBJ2-1	-	-	CASLPYSGSGNEQFF	TGTGCCAGTTTACCTTACAGTGGGAGTGGCAATGAGCAGTTCTTC
TRBV5-1	15	TRBJ2-3	-	TRBD2	CASRGTSGSSDTQYF	TGCGCCAGCAGGGGGACTAGCGGGAGTTCAGATACGCAGTATTTT
TRBV19	16	TRBJ2-3	-	-	CASSPTGSAGTDTQYF	TGTGCCAGTAGTCCCACAGGGTCGGCGGGCACAGATACGCAGTATTTT
TRBV5-4	15	TRBJ1-1	-	-	CASSLVVQGNTEAFF	TGTGCCAGCAGCTTGGTCGTACAGGGGAACACTGAAGCTTTCTTT
TRBV6-5	11	TRBJ1-4	once	-	CASAVNEKLFF	TGTGCCAGTGCGGTTAATGAAAAACTGTTTTTT
TRBV25-1	14	TRBJ2-3	-	-	CASIPGQASDTQYF	TGTGCCAGCATTCCAGGCCAGGCATCAGATACGCAGTATTTT
TRBV2	15	TRBJ1-1	-	TRBD1	CASSLSTGMNTEAFF	TGTGCCAGCAGTCTCTCGACAGGGATGAACACTGAAGCTTTCTTT
TRBV24-1	16	TRBJ2-3	-	TRBD1	CATSDLGTGGADTQYF	TGTGCCACCAGTGATTTGGGGACAGGGGGCGCAGATACGCAGTATTTT
TRBV10-3	15	TRBJ1-5	-	-	CAISQTGYSNQPQHF	TGTGCCATCAGTCAAACGGGATATAGCAATCAGCCCCAGCATTTT